This T cell receptor beta chain originates from a study of OX40 agonist ivuxolimab in advanced cancers. TCRdb's table, derived via immunoSEQ multiplex PCR, lists solely in-frame clones and lacks some. The sample consists of about 31,000 clones, about 88% of them appearing once. Germline V lookup: CDR1 LNHDA, CDR2 SQIVND (reference sequence). V lost 9 bases and J lost 15, with 18 bases in between. CDR3 length: 11 residues. The source is an adult with an advanced solid tumor such as melanoma, head and neck, liver or kidney cancer. The material was CD4+ or CD8+ T cells sorted from blood, obtained in a trial of the OX40 agonist ivuxolimab. The chain couples TRBV19 to TRBJ2-4; D may be TRBD1 or TRBD2 (5 bases each). The CDR3 nucleotides read TGTGCCAGCGAAGGGGACCTGAGGCTGTACTTC. Translating gives CASEGDLRLYF.